A selection of T cell receptor beta chains follows, all from one sample in a study of CD8 T cells in Susac syndrome. TCRdb re-analysed the immunoSEQ multiplex PCR reads in MiXCR, keeping a single row per CDR3 protein. Here the sample spans approximately 170,000 distinct CDR3 sequences, roughly 94% being singletons. The sequencing input was CD4+ T cells from PBMCs. Receptors originate from a human donor in good health. CDR3s include the opening cysteine and the closing phenylalanine or tryptophan. D genes are given only for firm matches. Clone size is shown for a subset of rows, as once, few, many or a class of expanded clone.

j_call d_call v_call clone_size cdr3_aa cdr3_nt
TRBJ1-6 . TRBV10-3 . CAISGAGATPVTLHF TGTGCCATCAGCGGGGCCGGGGCCACCCCGGTAACCCTCCACTTT
TRBJ2-1 . TRBV9 once CASSEGGRSYNEQFF TGTGCCAGCAGCGAGGGGGGTCGCTCCTACAATGAGCAGTTCTTC
TRBJ2-5 TRBD2 TRBV5-1 . CASSLSLAGQETQYF TGCGCCAGCAGCTTGTCACTAGCGGGACAAGAGACCCAGTACTTC
TRBJ2-5 . TRBV3-1 . CASRPGPQETQYF TGTGCCAGCCGTCCGGGACCCCAAGAGACCCAGTACTTC
TRBJ2-6 . TRBV6-1 . CASSVLHGGANVLTF TGTGCCAGCAGTGTCTTGCATGGGGGGGCCAACGTCCTGACTTTC
TRBJ2-5 TRBD2 TRBV6-5 . CASSYGLAGGETQYF TGTGCCAGCAGTTATGGTCTAGCGGGGGGGGAGACCCAGTACTTC
TRBJ2-7 TRBD1 TRBV7-9 . CASVDRSHTYEQYF TGTGCCAGCGTGGACAGGTCCCACACCTACGAGCAGTACTTC
TRBJ2-2 . TRBV5-1 . CASSFQSNTGELFF TGCGCCAGCAGCTTCCAGAGTAACACCGGGGAGCTGTTTTTT
TRBJ1-2 TRBD1 TRBV7-2 . CASSLSPGTGVGYTF TGTGCCAGCAGCTTATCCCCCGGGACAGGGGTCGGCTACACCTTC
TRBJ2-1 TRBD1 TRBV3-1 . CASSWGQGANEQFF TGTGCCAGCAGCTGGGGACAGGGGGCCAATGAGCAGTTCTTC
TRBJ2-5 . TRBV28 . CASSPASQETQYF TGTGCCAGCAGCCCAGCCAGCCAAGAGACCCAGTACTTC
TRBJ1-5 . TRBV4-3 . CASSQAPGLSDQPQHF TGCGCCAGCAGCCAAGCTCCGGGACTCTCGGATCAGCCCCAGCATTTT
TRBJ1-1 TRBD1 TRBV7-2 . CASSLARDRMNTEAFF TGTGCCAGCAGCTTAGCGCGGGACAGAATGAACACTGAAGCTTTCTTT
TRBJ1-1 TRBD1 TRBV29-1 . CSAGDRGYTEAFF TGCAGCGCCGGGGACAGGGGATACACTGAAGCTTTCTTT
TRBJ1-1 TRBD1 TRBV4-1 once CASSQDVRDRRGNTEAFF TGCGCCAGCAGCCAAGATGTTCGGGACAGAAGAGGGAACACTGAAGCTTTCTTT
TRBJ2-1 . TRBV24-1 . CATSGQGLDNEQFF TGTGCCACCAGTGGCCAGGGCCTTGACAATGAGCAGTTCTTC
TRBJ2-5 . TRBV29-1 . CSVGQPQETQYF TGCAGCGTCGGACAGCCCCAAGAGACCCAGTACTTC
TRBJ2-2 TRBD1 TRBV2 . CASSSGQGAPGELFF TGTGCCAGCAGCTCCGGACAGGGGGCTCCCGGGGAGCTGTTTTTT
TRBJ1-2 . TRBV20-1 once CRGRGEDGYTF TGCAGGGGGAGGGGTGAGGATGGCTACACCTTC
TRBJ1-2 . TRBV7-9 . CASSLIGVHTF TGTGCCAGCAGCTTAATCGGTGTCCACACCTTC
TRBJ2-5 TRBD1 TRBV20-1 . CSAEPQGAGETQYF TGCAGTGCTGAGCCTCAGGGGGCCGGAGAGACCCAGTACTTC
TRBJ2-2 . TRBV12-3/TRBV12-4 . CASSRPVRELFF TGTGCCAGCAGCCGTCCCGTCCGGGAGCTGTTTTTT
TRBJ2-7 TRBD2 TRBV19 once CASHASGGEQYF TGTGCCAGTCACGCGTCGGGGGGCGAGCAGTACTTC
TRBJ1-2 . TRBV5-4 . CASSLAGFSHGYTF TGTGCCAGCAGCTTGGCAGGGTTCTCTCATGGCTACACCTTC
TRBJ1-1 . TRBV6-5 . CASRPLTNTEAFF TGTGCCAGCAGGCCCCTTACGAACACTGAAGCTTTCTTT
TRBJ1-1 . TRBV28 . CASSLFGGRGNTEAFF TGTGCCAGCAGTTTATTTGGGGGCAGGGGGAACACTGAAGCTTTCTTT
TRBJ2-7 . TRBV20-1 once CSATAGRAYEQYF TGCAGTGCCACAGCGGGCCGCGCCTACGAGCAGTACTTC
TRBJ2-7 TRBD2 TRBV6-5 . CASSYSTGGNYEQYF TGTGCCAGCAGTTACTCGACGGGGGGAAACTACGAGCAGTACTTC